One and the same sample provided the 2 T cell receptor beta chains below, sequenced in a study of OX40 agonist ivuxolimab in advanced cancers. TCRdb's copy holds only in-frame clones and misses some; the assay was immunoSEQ multiplex PCR. The sample shows about 83,000 clones, 65% to 85% of them seen only once. The sample consisted of CD4+ or CD8+ T cells sorted from blood, taken in a trial of the OX40 agonist ivuxolimab. The source of these receptors is an adult with an advanced solid tumor such as melanoma, head and neck, liver or kidney cancer.

The chain carries TRBV21-1 and TRBJ1-1; TRBD1 is taken as the D call from the table, unchecked against the DNA. TRBV21-1 is given as a pseudogene. CDR3 length: 15 residues. The CDR3 region is CASIISYRADTEAFF. Written as DNA, the CDR3 is TGTGCCAGCATCATTAGTTACAGGGCGGACACTGAAGCTTTCTTT.

The rearrangement joins TRBV6-4 to TRBJ1-4; D possibly corresponds to TRBD1 (5 bases). V lost 5 bases to trimming and J lost 8 bases, with 12 bases between them. Looked up from germline, CDR1 is MRHNA and CDR2 is SNTAGT. The CDR3 has 13 amino acids. The CDR3 DNA follows: TGTGCCAGCAGTCGGACCGGGGGGGAAAAACTGTTTTTT. Encoded protein: CASSRTGGEKLFF.